A single sample gave rise to the 17 T cell receptor beta chains below, sequenced in a study of T cell responses to AZD1222 COVID-19 vaccine. The method was immunoSEQ multiplex PCR; TCRdb's version includes in-frame clones alone and lacks a portion of them. The sample lists about 120,000 clones; about 90% were seen once. Sequenced here: peripheral blood, sampled on day 0 of AZD1222 vaccination. Receptors were obtained from an adult in good health.

CDR3 nucleotide sequence: TGTGCCAGCAGCTTAGGATCGACAGTAGCTGAGCAGTTCTTC. Amino acids: CASSLGSTVAEQFF. The rearrangement joins TRBV7-9 to TRBJ2-1, with D possibly TRBD1 on 5 matching bases. V shed 1 base and J shed 9 bases, with 13 bases lying between them. This CDR3 is 14 amino acids long. The germline V gene encodes CDR1 SEHNR and CDR2 FQNEAQ (reference sequence).

The rearrangement uses TRBV12-3 or TRBV12-4 and TRBJ1-1; D is undetermined. The CDR3 covers 12 residues. Trimming removed 6 bases at V and 8 bases at J, with 13 bases between. CDR3 region: CASSRGSAEAFF. Written as DNA, the CDR3 is TGTGCCAGCAGCCGGGGTAGTGCCGAAGCTTTCTTT.

The J gene is TRBJ1-2, the V gene TRBV24-1; D is ambiguous. Trimming stripped 9 bases from V and 4 bases from J, with 8 bases between. CDR1 and CDR2 from the germline V gene are KGHDR and SFDVKD. This CDR3 has 11 amino acids. This CDR3 is CATAGIYGYTF. CDR3 in DNA: TGTGCCACCGCAGGAATCTATGGCTACACCTTC.

The table lists this clone with a count of one. The chain uses TRBV9 and TRBJ2-7; 7 bases fit TRBD2. The germline gives CDR1 SGDLS, CDR2 YYNGEE. V was clipped by 4 bases and J by 2 bases; unmatched bases: 6. The CDR3 has 14 residues. CDR3 coding DNA: TGTGCCAGCAGCTCTGGGAGGGCCCCCTACGAGCAGTACTTC. It codes for CASSSGRAPYEQYF.

This sequence joins TRBV28 and TRBJ1-5, with 10 bases lining up with TRBD1. V was clipped by 1 base and J by 6 bases; unmatched bases: 12. This CDR3 is built from 18 residues. Germline V gene lookup returns CDR1 MDHEN and CDR2 SYDVKM. The CDR3 sequence is CASSLSWDRGGLGQPQHF. CDR3 nucleotide sequence: TGTGCCAGCAGTTTATCTTGGGACAGGGGAGGGTTGGGTCAGCCCCAGCATTTT.

The rearrangement links TRBV9 to TRBJ1-1; D is ambiguous. V shed 0 bases and J shed 0 bases, with 12 bases lying between them. The CDR3 is made up of 16 amino acids. CDR1 is SGDLS, CDR2 YYNGEE, per germline. Written as DNA, the CDR3 is TGTGCCAGCAGCGTAGACCCAGAGACCATGAACACTGAAGCTTTCTTT. As protein: CASSVDPETMNTEAFF.

The V and J genes are TRBV28 and TRBJ1-5, with 9 bases matching TRBD1. Per the germline V gene, CDR1 is MDHEN and CDR2 is SYDVKM. The CDR3 runs to 14 residues. Losses at the gene ends were 5 bases for V and 2 bases for J; bases not matched to a gene: 1. The CDR3 sequence is CASSRTGGNQPQHF. The DNA of the CDR3 is TGTGCCAGCAGTCGGACAGGGGGCAATCAGCCCCAGCATTTT.

The rearrangement links TRBV3-1 (or the pseudogene TRBV3-2) to TRBJ1-2; D call uncertain. The CDR3 is 13 residues long. V was clipped by 1 base and J by 3 bases, with 6 bases between them. The V gene's germline CDR1 is LGHDT and CDR2 YNNKEL (reference sequence). The DNA for the CDR3 is TGTGCCAGCAGCCAAGCCTCCCACTATGGCTACACCTTC. Its protein product is CASSQASHYGYTF.

The chain is built from TRBV7-6 and TRBJ2-6, with TRBD1 matching over 8 bases. The trim removed 5 bases at V and 6 bases at J, leaving 9 bases unmatched. This CDR3 has 16 amino acids. Germline-derived CDR1 and CDR2 are SGHVS and FNYEAQ. This CDR3 is CASSQSGQGEANVLTF. The CDR3 nucleotides are TGTGCCAGCAGCCAAAGCGGACAGGGAGAGGCCAACGTCCTGACTTTC. The variable domain in full, with the rest retrieved from reference TRBV7-6 and TRBJ2-6, is GAGVSQSPRYKVTKRGQDVALRCDPISGHVSLYWYRQALGQGPEFLTYFNYEAQQDKSGLPNDRFSAERPEGSISTLTIQRTEQRDSAMYRCASSQSGQGEANVLTFGAGSRLTVL.

The chain employs TRBV7-3 and TRBJ2-1; 10 bases match TRBD2. The CDR3 runs to 15 residues. Germline V gene data show CDR1 as SGHTA and CDR2 as FQGTGA. The ends lost 5 bases at V and 8 bases at J; junction bases unmatched: 9. The CDR3 here is CASSLLALAGDEQFF. In nucleotides, the CDR3 is TGTGCCAGCAGCCTGCTAGCCCTAGCGGGAGATGAGCAGTTCTTC.

The chain couples TRBV2 to TRBJ2-7; D is possibly TRBD2 (6 bases). The CDR3 has 15 residues. Looked up from germline, CDR1 is SNHLY and CDR2 is FYNNEI. The V end lost 9 bases, the J end lost 2 bases, and 20 bases lay between the germline ends. The CDR3 DNA reads as TGTGCCAGGCGGGATTCGAAAGGTCGGACCTACGAGCAGTACTTC. Translated, it gives CARRDSKGRTYEQYF.

The chain links TRBV24-1 to TRBJ2-1; D uncertain. Trimming pared 3 bases from V and 0 bases from J, leaving 8 bases between. This CDR3 is built from 15 residues. Germline CDR1 is KGHDR and CDR2 is SFDVKD. In DNA form, the CDR3 reads TGTGCCACCAGTGATGTTGTGAGCTCCTACAATGAGCAGTTCTTC. Protein product: CATSDVVSSYNEQFF.

The chain joins TRBV28 to TRBJ2-7; D remains unclear. Germline V gene data show CDR1 as MDHEN and CDR2 as SYDVKM. The CDR3 totals 12 residues. V gave up 5 bases and J gave up 3 bases, with 8 bases separating them. The CDR3 nucleotides are TGTGCCAGCAGTATAAAAGGCTACGAGCAGTACTTC. Protein: CASSIKGYEQYF.

The V gene is TRBV18, the J gene TRBJ1-4; D remains unclear. V was clipped by 3 bases and J by 8 bases, with 13 bases between them. CDR1 is KGHSH, CDR2 LQKENI, per germline. The CDR3 has 14 amino acids. DNA for the CDR3: TGTGCCAGCTCACCCGCCGGTCAGCGGGAAAAACTGTTTTTT. Its translation: CASSPAGQREKLFF.

The chain is built from TRBV10-3 and TRBJ1-1; D is possibly TRBD1 (5 bases). In germline, CDR1 is ENHRY, CDR2 SYGVKD. V was trimmed by 4 bases and J by 5 bases, leaving 20 bases between them. The length of the CDR3 is 16 residues. Here the CDR3 reads CAISGGEFVSGTEAFF. The CDR3 region has the DNA TGTGCCATCAGTGGAGGGGAATTCGTTTCAGGGACTGAAGCTTTCTTT.

This clone came up a few times. The chain combines TRBV7-9 with TRBJ1-2, with D tentatively TRBD1 (6 bases). V lost 1 base, J lost 7 bases, and 16 bases lay in between. The CDR3 is made up of 15 amino acids. Germline V gene sequence: CDR1 SEHNR, CDR2 FQNEAQ (reference sequence). CDR3 residues: CASSLGVSGAFGYTF. CDR3 DNA: TGTGCCAGCAGCTTAGGCGTTTCGGGGGCGTTTGGCTACACCTTC.

There are a few counts of this clone. The V call is TRBV28, the J call TRBJ1-1; 9 bases align to TRBD1. The CDR3 totals 15 residues. CDR1 is MDHEN, CDR2 SYDVKM, per germline. Losses at the gene ends were 4 bases for V and 7 bases for J; bases not matched to a gene: 10. The CDR3 coding sequence is TGTGCCAGCAGTTCAATCGGACAGGGGAGGGATGAAGCTTTCTTT. Its translation is CASSSIGQGRDEAFF.